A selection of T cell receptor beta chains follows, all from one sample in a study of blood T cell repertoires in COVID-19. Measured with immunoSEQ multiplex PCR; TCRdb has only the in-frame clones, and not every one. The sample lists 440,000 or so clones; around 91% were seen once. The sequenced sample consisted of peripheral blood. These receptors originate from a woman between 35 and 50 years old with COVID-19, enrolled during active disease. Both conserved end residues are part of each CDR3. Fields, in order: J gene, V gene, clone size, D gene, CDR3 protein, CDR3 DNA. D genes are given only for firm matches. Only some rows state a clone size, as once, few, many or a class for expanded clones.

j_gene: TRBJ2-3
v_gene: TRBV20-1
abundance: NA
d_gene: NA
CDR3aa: CSVFFMDTQYF
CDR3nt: TGCAGTGTATTTTTTATGGATACGCAGTATTTT

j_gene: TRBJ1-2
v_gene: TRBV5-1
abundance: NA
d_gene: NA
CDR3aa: CASSFTGGYDYTF
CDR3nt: TGCGCCAGCAGCTTTACCGGAGGTTATGACTACACCTTC

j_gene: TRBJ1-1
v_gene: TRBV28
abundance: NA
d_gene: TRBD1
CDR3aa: CASSSRQGGTEAFF
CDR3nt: TGTGCCAGCAGTTCGAGACAGGGGGGCACTGAAGCTTTCTTT

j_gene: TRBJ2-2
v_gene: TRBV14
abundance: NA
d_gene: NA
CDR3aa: CASSQDGTLGGELFF
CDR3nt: TGTGCCAGCAGCCAAGACGGGACTCTAGGCGGGGAGCTGTTTTTT

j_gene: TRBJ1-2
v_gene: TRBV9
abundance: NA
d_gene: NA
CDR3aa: CASSVGGAWDYGYTF
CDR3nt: TGTGCCAGCAGCGTAGGGGGAGCCTGGGACTATGGCTACACCTTC

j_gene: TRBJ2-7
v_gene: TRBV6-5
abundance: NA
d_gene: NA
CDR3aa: CASSHGGEEQYF
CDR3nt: TGTGCCAGCAGCCACGGAGGGGAGGAGCAGTACTTC

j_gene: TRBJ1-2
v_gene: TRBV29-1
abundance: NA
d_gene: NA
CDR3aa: CSVEGEGRGNYGYTF
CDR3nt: TGCAGCGTTGAAGGGGAGGGAAGGGGTAACTATGGCTACACCTTC

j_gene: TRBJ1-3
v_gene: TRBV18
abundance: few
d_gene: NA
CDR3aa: CASSPRTTGNTIYF
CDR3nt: TGTGCCAGCTCACCTCGGACAACAGGAAACACCATATATTTT

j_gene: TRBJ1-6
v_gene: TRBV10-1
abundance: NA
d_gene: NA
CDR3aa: CAWQVKVTSYNSPLHF
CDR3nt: TGCGCCTGGCAGGTTAAGGTAACCTCCTATAATTCACCCCTCCACTTT

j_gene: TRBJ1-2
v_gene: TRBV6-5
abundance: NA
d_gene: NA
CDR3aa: CASSYADRQGGYTF
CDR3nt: TGTGCCAGCAGTTACGCCGACAGGCAGGGAGGCTACACCTTC

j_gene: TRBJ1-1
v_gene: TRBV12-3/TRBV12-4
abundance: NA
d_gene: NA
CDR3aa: CASSFSSNTEAFF
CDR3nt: TGTGCCAGCAGTTTTTCTTCGAACACTGAAGCTTTCTTT

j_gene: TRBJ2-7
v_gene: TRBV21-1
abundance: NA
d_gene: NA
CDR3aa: CASARGCAGGPTAYEQYF
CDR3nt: TGTGCCAGCGCTAGAGGTTGCGCGGGAGGGCCCACGGCCTACGAGCAGTACTTC

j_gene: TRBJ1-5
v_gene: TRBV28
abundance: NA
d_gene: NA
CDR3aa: CASSRGQISNQPQHF
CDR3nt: TGTGCCAGCAGCCGGGGACAAATTAGCAATCAGCCCCAGCATTTT

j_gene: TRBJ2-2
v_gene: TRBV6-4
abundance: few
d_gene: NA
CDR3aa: CASSDRGTGELFF
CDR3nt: TGTGCCAGCAGTGACCGGGGGACCGGGGAGCTGTTTTTT

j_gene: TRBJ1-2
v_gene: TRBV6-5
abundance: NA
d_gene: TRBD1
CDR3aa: CASSRTGGIYGYTF
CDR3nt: TGTGCCAGCAGCCGAACAGGGGGCATCTATGGCTACACCTTC

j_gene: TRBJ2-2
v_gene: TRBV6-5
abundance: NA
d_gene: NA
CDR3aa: CASSYPGAVRELFF
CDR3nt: TGTGCCAGCAGTTACCCAGGGGCAGTCCGGGAGCTGTTTTTT

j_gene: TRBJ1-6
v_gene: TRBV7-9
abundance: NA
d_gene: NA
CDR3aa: CASSLLADNSPLHF
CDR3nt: TGTGCCAGCAGCTTACTTGCAGATAATTCACCCCTCCACTTT

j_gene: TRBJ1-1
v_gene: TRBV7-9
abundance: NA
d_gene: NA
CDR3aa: CASSSGGDTEAFF
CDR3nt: TGTGCCAGCAGCTCCGGCGGGGACACTGAAGCTTTCTTT

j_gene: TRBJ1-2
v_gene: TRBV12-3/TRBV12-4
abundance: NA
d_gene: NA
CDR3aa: CASSPDGRRGYTF
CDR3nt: TGTGCCAGCAGCCCAGACGGGAGAAGGGGCTACACCTTC

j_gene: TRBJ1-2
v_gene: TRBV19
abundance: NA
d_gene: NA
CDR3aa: CASSPWAGGTRGYGYTF
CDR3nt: TGTGCCAGTAGTCCTTGGGCGGGCGGAACCCGCGGCTATGGCTACACCTTC

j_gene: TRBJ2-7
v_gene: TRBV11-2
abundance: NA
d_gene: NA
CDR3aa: CASSLISEQYF
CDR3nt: TGTGCCAGCAGCTTAATTAGCGAGCAGTACTTC

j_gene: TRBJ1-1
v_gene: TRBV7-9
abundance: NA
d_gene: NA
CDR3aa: CASSLVGLPGGNTEAFF
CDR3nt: TGTGCCAGCAGCTTAGTGGGGCTCCCGGGGGGGAACACTGAAGCTTTCTTT